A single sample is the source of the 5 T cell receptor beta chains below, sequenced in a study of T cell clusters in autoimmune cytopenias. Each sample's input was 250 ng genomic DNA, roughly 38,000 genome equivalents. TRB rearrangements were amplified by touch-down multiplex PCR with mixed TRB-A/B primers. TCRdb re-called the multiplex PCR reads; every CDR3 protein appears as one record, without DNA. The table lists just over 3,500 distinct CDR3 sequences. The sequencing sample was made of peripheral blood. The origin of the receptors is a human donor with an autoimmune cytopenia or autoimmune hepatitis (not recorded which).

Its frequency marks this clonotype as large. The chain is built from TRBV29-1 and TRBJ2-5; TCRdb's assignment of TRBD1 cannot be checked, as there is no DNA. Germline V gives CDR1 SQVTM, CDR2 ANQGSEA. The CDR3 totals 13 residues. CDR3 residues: CSVASGGLETQYF.

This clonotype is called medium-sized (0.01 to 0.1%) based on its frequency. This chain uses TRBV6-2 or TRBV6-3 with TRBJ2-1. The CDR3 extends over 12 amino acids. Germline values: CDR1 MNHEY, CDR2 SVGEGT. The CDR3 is CASGTVDNEQFF.

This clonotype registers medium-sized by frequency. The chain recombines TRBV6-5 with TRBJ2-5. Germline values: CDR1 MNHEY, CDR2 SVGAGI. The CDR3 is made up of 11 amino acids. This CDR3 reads CASSIAETQYF.

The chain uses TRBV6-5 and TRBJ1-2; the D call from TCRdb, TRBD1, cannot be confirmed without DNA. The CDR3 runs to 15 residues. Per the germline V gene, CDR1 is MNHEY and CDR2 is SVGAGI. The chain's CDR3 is CATLGGTTFNYGYTF.

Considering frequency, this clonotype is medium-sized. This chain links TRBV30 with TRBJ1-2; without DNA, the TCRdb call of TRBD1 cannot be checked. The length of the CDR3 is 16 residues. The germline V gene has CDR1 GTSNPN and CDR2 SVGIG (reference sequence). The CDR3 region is CAWNAPRDRGIYGYTF.